Each of the 24 T cell receptor beta chains below was sequenced from the same sample in a study of blood T cell repertoires in COVID-19. Here immunoSEQ multiplex PCR was the method, and the copy in TCRdb shows in-frame clones only, minus some. Here the sample spans about 500,000 clones, about nine tenths being singletons. The sequenced sample was PBMCs or T cells enriched from blood (not recorded which). These TCRs come from a woman between 18 and 29 years old who had recovered from COVID-19.

The V and J genes are TRBV19 and TRBJ1-1; TRBD1 matches at 8 bases. J gave up 4 bases and V 4 bases, and 2 bases lay outside the gene matches. The CDR3 runs to 13 residues. Germline CDR1 reads LNHDA; CDR2 reads SQIVND (reference sequence). The CDR3 DNA is TGTGCCAGTAGTACCGACAGGGGCACTGAAGCTTTCTTT. Translating gives CASSTDRGTEAFF.

V usage is TRBV12-5 and J usage is TRBJ2-1; possibly TRBD2 for D (6 bases). Germline lookup yields CDR1 LGHNT and CDR2 FRNRAP. The CDR3 is 16 amino acids. Trimming took 4 bases from V and 4 from J, leaving 17 bases between them. CDR3 sequence: CASGSTSGSGYNEQFF. The CDR3 DNA is TGTGCTAGTGGTTCTACCTCAGGGAGCGGGTACAATGAGCAGTTCTTC.

The V and J genes are TRBV18 and TRBJ1-1; D ambiguous. The CDR3 contains 13 residues. V lost 2 bases, J lost 7 bases, and 11 bases lay in between. CDR1 is KGHSH, CDR2 LQKENI, per germline. The CDR3 bases are TGTGCCAGCTCACCAAGGAAGGAGCTTGAAGCTTTCTTT. Translating it yields CASSPRKELEAFF. The variable domain in full, with the rest retrieved from reference TRBV18 and TRBJ1-1, is NAGVMQNPRHLVRRRGQEARLRCSPMKGHSHVYWYRQLPEEGLKFMVYLQKENIIDESGMPKERFSAEFPKEGPSILRIQQVVRGDSAAYFCASSPRKELEAFFGQGTRLTVV.

The gene calls are TRBV30 and TRBJ1-1; D is uncertain. V lost 2 bases to trimming and J lost 1 base, with 8 bases between them. CDR1 and CDR2 (germline): GTSNPN, SVGIG (reference sequence). The CDR3 is 13 residues long. The CDR3 reads CAWSPRRNTEAFF. The CDR3 nucleotides are TGTGCCTGGAGTCCCCGGAGGAACACTGAAGCTTTCTTT.

The genes are TRBV10-3 and TRBJ2-1, with a tentative D call TRBD2 (6 bases). Deletions cut 6 bases from V and 7 bases from J, with 7 bases between. Per the germline V gene, CDR1 is ENHRY and CDR2 is SYGVKD. The CDR3 is 11 residues long. The CDR3 DNA reads as TGTGCCATCAGGACTAGAAATGAGCAGTTCTTC. Translation gives CAIRTRNEQFF.

In this sample, this clone turned up once. The chain joins TRBV23-1 to TRBJ1-5; D gene unclear. TRBV23-1 is an ORF for which the function is uncertain. The CDR3 is 14 residues long. Trimming took 1 base from V and 7 from J, leaving 11 bases between them. CDR3 in amino acids: CASSQYRGGQPQHF. DNA for the CDR3: TGCGCCAGCAGTCAATACCGGGGTGGGCAGCCCCAGCATTTT.

The V call is TRBV30, the J call TRBJ2-7, with 8 nucleotides matching TRBD2. The CDR3 is made up of 14 amino acids. The V segment lost 4 bases and the J segment 4 bases; nucleotides outside the gene matches: 9. CDR1 is GTSNPN and CDR2 is SVGIG in the germline V gene (reference sequence). The CDR3 loop is CAWTLRAGDYEQYF. The CDR3 region has the DNA TGTGCCTGGACTCTTAGAGCGGGGGATTACGAGCAGTACTTC.

As DNA, the CDR3 is TGTGCCAGCAGCTTGCCCCCTTACGGGGACTCGCAGGGGGGCTATGGCTACACCTTC. Its translation is CASSLPPYGDSQGGYGYTF. V and J are TRBV5-6 and TRBJ1-2; TRBD1 agrees at 7 bases. V trimming: 1 base; J trimming: 4 bases; junction bases outside the gene matches: 19. Germline V gene lookup returns CDR1 SGHDT and CDR2 YYEEEE. CDR3 length equals 19 residues.

The CDR3 DNA reads as TGCGCCAGCAGCTTGACACCAGGGGGTAATTCACCCCTCCACTTT. Translating gives CASSLTPGGNSPLHF. The chain uses TRBV5-1 and TRBJ1-6, with 7 nucleotides matching TRBD1. The CDR3 covers 15 residues. CDR1 SGHRS and CDR2 YFSETQ come from the germline V gene. J gave up 6 bases and V 1 base, and 4 bases lay outside the gene matches.

The chain joins TRBV12-3 or TRBV12-4 to TRBJ1-2; 12 nucleotides line up with TRBD1. The CDR3 totals 13 residues. V shed 6 bases and J 8 bases; nucleotides not matched to a gene: 4. CDR3 sequence reads: CASSWGQGAGYTF. The CDR3 bases are TGTGCCAGCAGCTGGGGACAGGGGGCCGGCTACACCTTC.

The chain is built from TRBV3-1 (or the pseudogene TRBV3-2) and TRBJ2-3; 8 positions agree with TRBD2. J gave up 7 bases and V 1 base, and 4 bases lay outside the gene matches. Germline loops: CDR1 LGHDT, CDR2 YNNKEL (reference sequence). CDR3 length: 14 amino acids. CDR3 in amino acids: CASSQGLAGYTQYF. CDR3 bases: TGTGCCAGCAGCCAAGGTCTAGCGGGCTATACGCAGTATTTT.

The chain uses TRBV28 and TRBJ1-6, with D possibly matching TRBD1 (5 bases). Trimming removed 8 bases at V and 9 bases at J, with 11 bases between. From germline, CDR1 is MDHEN and CDR2 SYDVKM. This CDR3 spans 12 amino acids. CDR3: CASQARGSPLHF. CDR3 bases: TGTGCCAGCCAGGCTAGGGGTTCACCCCTCCACTTT.

This sequence joins TRBV19 and TRBJ2-1, with D hard to call. The length of the CDR3 is 16 residues. CDR1 is LNHDA, CDR2 SQIVND, per germline (reference sequence). Trimming stripped 0 bases from V and 0 bases from J, with 9 bases between. The CDR3 protein is CASSIDRLSSYNEQFF. The CDR3 DNA reads as TGTGCCAGTAGTATAGACCGTCTGAGCTCCTACAATGAGCAGTTCTTC.

Only one count was recorded for this clone. The chain carries TRBV7-8 and TRBJ1-2, with 8 nucleotides matching TRBD1. CDR1 SGHVS and CDR2 FQNEAQ come from the germline V gene. The CDR3 is 15 residues long. Germline trimming cut 3 bases from V and 1 base from J; bases unmatched to any gene: 4. In DNA form, the CDR3 reads TGTGCCAGCAGCTTCGGACAGGGTCGTAACTATGGCTACACCTTC. Translated, it gives CASSFGQGRNYGYTF.

This clone came up once. The chain links TRBV18 to TRBJ1-2; 7 bases fit TRBD1. J was trimmed by 8 bases and V by 2 bases; bases with no gene match: 5. Germline V gene sequence: CDR1 KGHSH, CDR2 LQKENI. The CDR3 is 13 residues long. The CDR3 DNA reads as TGTGCCAGCTCACCAGGACAGGAAGAAGGCTACACCTTC. Its protein is CASSPGQEEGYTF.

The J gene is TRBJ1-3, the V gene TRBV4-1, with 8 bases identical to TRBD1. CDR1 and CDR2 (germline): MGHRA, YSYEKL. V was pared by 1 base and J by 3 bases, with 5 bases of the junction left unmatched. The CDR3 has 16 amino acids. The CDR3 protein is CASSQGRGRGGNTIYF. Written as DNA, the CDR3 is TGCGCCAGCAGCCAAGGCAGGGGGCGAGGTGGAAACACCATATATTTT.

The chain combines TRBV28 with TRBJ1-2; the match to TRBD1 covers 12 bases. V was clipped by 6 bases and J by 8 bases; unmatched bases: 7. The germline gives CDR1 MDHEN, CDR2 SYDVKM. The CDR3 is 14 amino acids. CDR3 protein: CASRGTGGAQGYTF. For the CDR3, the DNA is TGTGCCAGCAGGGGGACAGGGGGCGCCCAGGGCTACACCTTC.

The chain links TRBV30 to TRBJ2-7; 8 bases map to TRBD2. Germline V gives CDR1 GTSNPN, CDR2 SVGIG (reference sequence). The V gene end was trimmed by 2 bases and the J gene end by 0 bases; junction bases not matched to a gene: 6. This CDR3 contains 15 residues. Here the CDR3 DNA reads TGTGCCTGGAGTATAGCGGGGACTTACTCCTACGAGCAGTACTTC. Amino acids: CAWSIAGTYSYEQYF.

The V and J genes are TRBV28 and TRBJ1-2; the D gene is possibly TRBD1 (6 bases). V was shortened by 5 bases and J by 2 bases, with 15 bases between the two germline ends. This CDR3 is 15 amino acids long. From germline, CDR1 is MDHEN and CDR2 SYDVKM. The CDR3 protein is CASSNPGGPNYGYTF. CDR3 DNA sequence: TGTGCCAGCAGTAATCCGGGGGGCCCCAACTATGGCTACACCTTC.

The chain employs TRBV10-1 and TRBJ2-1, with 10 bases that match TRBD2. The CDR3 totals 14 residues. In germline, CDR1 is WNHNN, CDR2 SYGVQD (reference sequence). The V and J ends lost 10 bases and 6 bases, in that order; junction bases with no gene match: 9. CDR3 region: CATTLAGFPNEQFF. For the CDR3, the DNA is TGCGCCACCACACTAGCGGGGTTCCCCAATGAGCAGTTCTTC.

The chain employs TRBV2 and TRBJ1-1; TRBD1 matches at 9 bases. V lost 5 bases and J lost 8; bases outside the gene matches: 9. The CDR3 runs to 14 residues. The germline gives CDR1 SNHLY, CDR2 FYNNEI. The CDR3 nucleotides read TGTGCCAGCAGTTTTGACAGGGGGGGCGAGGAAGCTTTCTTT. This codes for CASSFDRGGEEAFF.

The chain is built from TRBV11-2 and TRBJ2-7, with TRBD1 matching 9 bases. Germline V CDR1 and CDR2: SGHAT, FQNNGV. The CDR3 runs to 15 residues. V lost 4 bases and J lost 1; bases outside the gene matches: 5. The CDR3 bases are TGTGCCAGCAGCTCAGGGGGGACAGGGTCCTACGAGCAGTACTTC. It encodes CASSSGGTGSYEQYF.

The chain recombines TRBV6-5 with TRBJ1-2; 7 bases line up with TRBD1. The CDR3 contains 15 residues. CDR1 MNHEY and CDR2 SVGAGI come from the germline V gene. V lost 6 bases to trimming and J lost 4 bases; unmatched junction nucleotides: 11. Here the CDR3 reads CASSFTKTGPYGYTF. CDR3 bases: TGTGCCAGCAGCTTCACGAAGACAGGGCCCTATGGCTACACCTTC.

This chain connects TRBV28 to TRBJ2-7, with D maybe TRBD1 (6 bases). Germline CDR1 is MDHEN and CDR2 is SYDVKM. V was cut by 2 bases and J by 7 bases, with 12 bases left in between. The CDR3 sequence is 13 residues long. CDR3 protein: CASSLTGPGEQYF. The DNA for the CDR3 is TGTGCCAGCAGTTTAACAGGGCCGGGGGAGCAGTACTTC.